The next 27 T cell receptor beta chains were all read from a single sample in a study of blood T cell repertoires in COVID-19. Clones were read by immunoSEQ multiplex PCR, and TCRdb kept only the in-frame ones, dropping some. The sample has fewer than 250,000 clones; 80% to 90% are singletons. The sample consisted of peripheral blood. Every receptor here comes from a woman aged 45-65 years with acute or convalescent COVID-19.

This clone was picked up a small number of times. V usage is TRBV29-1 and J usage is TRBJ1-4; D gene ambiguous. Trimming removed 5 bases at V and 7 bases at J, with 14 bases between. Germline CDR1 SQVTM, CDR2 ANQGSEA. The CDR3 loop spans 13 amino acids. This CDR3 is CSVPGKNGEKLFF. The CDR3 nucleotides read TGCAGCGTTCCCGGGAAGAATGGTGAAAAACTGTTTTTT.

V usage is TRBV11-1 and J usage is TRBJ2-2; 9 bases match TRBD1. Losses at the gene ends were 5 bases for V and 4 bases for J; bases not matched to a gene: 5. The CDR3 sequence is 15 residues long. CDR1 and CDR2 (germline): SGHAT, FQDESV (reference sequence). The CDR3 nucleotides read TGTGCCAGCAGCGACCGGGACAGGGTCACCGGGGAGCTGTTTTTT. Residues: CASSDRDRVTGELFF. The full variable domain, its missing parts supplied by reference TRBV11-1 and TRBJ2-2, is EAEVAQSPRYKITEKSQAVAFWCDPISGHATLYWYRQILGQGPELLVQFQDESVVDDSQLPKDRFSAERLKGVDSTLKIQPAELGDSAMYLCASSDRDRVTGELFFGEGSRLTVL.

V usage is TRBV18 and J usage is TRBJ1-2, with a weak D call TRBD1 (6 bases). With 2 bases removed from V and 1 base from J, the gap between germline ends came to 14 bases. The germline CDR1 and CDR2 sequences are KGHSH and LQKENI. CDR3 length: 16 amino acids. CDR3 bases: TGTGCCAGCTCACCAGGACAGCCTACTGTTAACTATGGCTACACCTTC. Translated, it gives CASSPGQPTVNYGYTF.

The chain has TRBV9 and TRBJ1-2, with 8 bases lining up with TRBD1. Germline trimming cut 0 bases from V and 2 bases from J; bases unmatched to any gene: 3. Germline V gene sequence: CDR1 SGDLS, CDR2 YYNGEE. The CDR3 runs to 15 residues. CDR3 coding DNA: TGTGCCAGCAGCGTAGCAGGGGGCGCCAACTATGGCTACACCTTC. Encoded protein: CASSVAGGANYGYTF.

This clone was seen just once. CDR3: CASSQNGGREELFF. For the CDR3, the DNA is TGTGCCAGCAGCCAAAACGGGGGGCGCGAGGAGCTGTTTTTT. The genes are TRBV27 and TRBJ2-2; TRBD2 might be the D (7 bases). Per the germline V gene, CDR1 is MNHEY and CDR2 is SMNVEV (reference sequence). Trimming took off 6 bases at V and 10 bases at J, with 18 bases between the two ends. This CDR3 comprises 14 residues.

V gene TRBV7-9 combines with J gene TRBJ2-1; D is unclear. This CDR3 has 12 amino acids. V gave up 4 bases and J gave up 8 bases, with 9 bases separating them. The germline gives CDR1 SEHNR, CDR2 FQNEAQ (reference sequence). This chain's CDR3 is CASSSRPYEQFF. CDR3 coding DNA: TGTGCCAGCAGCTCGCGCCCGTATGAGCAGTTCTTC. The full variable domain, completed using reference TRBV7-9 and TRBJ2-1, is DTGVSQNPRHKITKRGQNVTFRCDPISEHNRLYWYRQTLGQGPEFLTYFQNEAQLEKSRLLSDRFSAERPKGSFSTLEIQRTEQGDSAMYLCASSSRPYEQFFGPGTRLTVL.

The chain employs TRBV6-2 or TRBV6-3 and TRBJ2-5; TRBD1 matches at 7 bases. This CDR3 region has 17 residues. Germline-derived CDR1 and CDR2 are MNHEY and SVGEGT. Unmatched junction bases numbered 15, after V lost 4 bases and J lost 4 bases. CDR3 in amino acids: CASSSDRERPFRETQYF. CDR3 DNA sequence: TGTGCCAGCAGTTCAGACAGGGAGAGGCCCTTCAGAGAGACCCAGTACTTC.

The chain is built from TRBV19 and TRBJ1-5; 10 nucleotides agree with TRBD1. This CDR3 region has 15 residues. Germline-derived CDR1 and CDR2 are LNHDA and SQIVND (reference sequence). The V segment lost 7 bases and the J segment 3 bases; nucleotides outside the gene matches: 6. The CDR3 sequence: CASNPGQGTNQPQHF. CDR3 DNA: TGTGCCAGTAATCCGGGACAGGGGACCAATCAGCCCCAGCATTTT.

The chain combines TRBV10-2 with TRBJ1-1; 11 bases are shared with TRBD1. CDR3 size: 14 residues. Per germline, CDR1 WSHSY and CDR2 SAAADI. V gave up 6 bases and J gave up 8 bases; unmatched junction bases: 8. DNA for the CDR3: TGCGCCAGCAGCCCCAGGACAGGGGGCAGGGAAGCTTTCTTT. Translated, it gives CASSPRTGGREAFF.

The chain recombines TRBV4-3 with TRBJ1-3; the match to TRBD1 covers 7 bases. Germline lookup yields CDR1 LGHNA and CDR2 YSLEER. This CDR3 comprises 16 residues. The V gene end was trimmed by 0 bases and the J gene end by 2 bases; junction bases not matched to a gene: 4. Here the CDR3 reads CASSQDTGETGNTIYF. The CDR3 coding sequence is TGCGCCAGCAGCCAAGATACAGGGGAAACTGGAAACACCATATATTTT.

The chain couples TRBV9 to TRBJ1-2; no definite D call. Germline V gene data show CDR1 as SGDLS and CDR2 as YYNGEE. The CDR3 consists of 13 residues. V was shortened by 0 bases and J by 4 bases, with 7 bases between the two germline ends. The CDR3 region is CASSVDPGYGYTF. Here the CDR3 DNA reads TGTGCCAGCAGCGTAGACCCAGGCTATGGCTACACCTTC. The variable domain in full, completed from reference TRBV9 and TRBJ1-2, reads DSGVTQTPKHLITATGQRVTLRCSPRSGDLSVYWYQQSLDQGLQFLIQYYNGEERAKGNILERFSAQQFPDLHSELNLSSLELGDSALYFCASSVDPGYGYTFGSGTRLTVV.

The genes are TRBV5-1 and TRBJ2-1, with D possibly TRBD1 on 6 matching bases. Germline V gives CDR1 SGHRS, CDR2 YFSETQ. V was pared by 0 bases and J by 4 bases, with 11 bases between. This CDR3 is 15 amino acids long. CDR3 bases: TGCGCCAGCAGCTTGGGGGGGCCGATTTACAATGAGCAGTTCTTC. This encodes CASSLGGPIYNEQFF. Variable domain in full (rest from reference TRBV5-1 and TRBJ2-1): KAGVTQTPRYLIKTRGQQVTLSCSPISGHRSVSWYQQTPGQGLQFLFEYFSETQRNKGNFPGRFSGRQFSNSRSEMNVSTLELGDSALYLCASSLGGPIYNEQFFGPGTRLTVL.

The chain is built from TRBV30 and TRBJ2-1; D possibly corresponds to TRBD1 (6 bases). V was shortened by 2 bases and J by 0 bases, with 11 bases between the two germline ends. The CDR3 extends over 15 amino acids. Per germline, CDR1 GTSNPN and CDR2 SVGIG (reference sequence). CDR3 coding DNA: TGTGCCTGGAGTCCAGGGGTAGGCTCCTACAATGAGCAGTTCTTC. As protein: CAWSPGVGSYNEQFF.

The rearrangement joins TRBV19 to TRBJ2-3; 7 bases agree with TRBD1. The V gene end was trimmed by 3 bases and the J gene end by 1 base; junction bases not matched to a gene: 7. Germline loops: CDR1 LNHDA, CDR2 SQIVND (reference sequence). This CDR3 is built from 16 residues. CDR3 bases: TGTGCCAGTAGTATTGAGATGAGGGGGCGCACAGATACGCAGTATTTT. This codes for CASSIEMRGRTDTQYF.

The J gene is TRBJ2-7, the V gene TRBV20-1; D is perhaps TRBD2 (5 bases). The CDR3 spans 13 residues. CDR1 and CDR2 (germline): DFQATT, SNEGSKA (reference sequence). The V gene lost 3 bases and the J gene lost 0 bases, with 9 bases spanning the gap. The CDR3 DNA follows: TGCAGTGCTAGTAATACTAGCTCCTACGAGCAGTACTTC. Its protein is CSASNTSSYEQYF.

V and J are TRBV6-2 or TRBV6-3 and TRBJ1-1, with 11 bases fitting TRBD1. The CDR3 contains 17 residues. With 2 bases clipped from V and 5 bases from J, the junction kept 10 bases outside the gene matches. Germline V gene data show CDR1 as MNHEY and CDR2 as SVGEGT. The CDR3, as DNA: TGTGCCAGCAGTTACGGGACAGGGGGTTTGGTGGCTACTGAAGCTTTCTTT. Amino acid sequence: CASSYGTGGLVATEAFF.

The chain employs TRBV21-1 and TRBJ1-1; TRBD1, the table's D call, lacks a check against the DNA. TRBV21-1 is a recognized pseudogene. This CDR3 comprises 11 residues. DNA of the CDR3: TGTGCCAGCACCAGGGACACTGAAGCTTTCTTT. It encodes CASTRDTEAFF.

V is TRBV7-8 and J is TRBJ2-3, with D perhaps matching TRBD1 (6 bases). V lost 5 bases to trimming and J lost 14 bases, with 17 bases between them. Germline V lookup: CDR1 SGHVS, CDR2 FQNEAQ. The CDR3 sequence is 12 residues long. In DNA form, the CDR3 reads TGTGCCAGCAGCCCACAACAGGGTCTTGCGTATTTT. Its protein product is CASSPQQGLAYF. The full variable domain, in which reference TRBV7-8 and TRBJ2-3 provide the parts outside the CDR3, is GAGVSQSPRYKVAKRGQDVALRCDPISGHVSLFWYQQALGQGPEFLTYFQNEAQLDKSGLPSDRFFAERPEGSVSTLKIQRTQQEDSAVYLCASSPQQGLAYFGPGTRLTVL.

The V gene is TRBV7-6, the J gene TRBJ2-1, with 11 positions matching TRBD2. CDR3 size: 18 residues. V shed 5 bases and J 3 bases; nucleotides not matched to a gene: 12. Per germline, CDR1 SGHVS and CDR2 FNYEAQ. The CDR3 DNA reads TGTGCCAGCAGCGATGAACTAACTAGCGGGAGCATCTACAATGAGCAGTTCTTC. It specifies CASSDELTSGSIYNEQFF.

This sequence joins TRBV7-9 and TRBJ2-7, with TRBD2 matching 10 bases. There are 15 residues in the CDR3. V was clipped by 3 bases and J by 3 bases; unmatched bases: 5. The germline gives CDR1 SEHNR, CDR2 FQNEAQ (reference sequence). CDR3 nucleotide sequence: TGTGCCAGCAGCTTTTCTAGCGGGGGCCACTACGAGCAGTACTTC. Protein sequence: CASSFSSGGHYEQYF.

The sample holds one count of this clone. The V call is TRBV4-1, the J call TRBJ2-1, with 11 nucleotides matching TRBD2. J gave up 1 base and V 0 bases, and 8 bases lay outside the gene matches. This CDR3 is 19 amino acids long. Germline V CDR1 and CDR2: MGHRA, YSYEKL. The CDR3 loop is CASSQDELAGAASYNEQFF. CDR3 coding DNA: TGCGCCAGCAGCCAAGACGAACTAGCGGGGGCGGCGTCCTACAATGAGCAGTTCTTC.

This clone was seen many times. Here the CDR3 reads CASSQEGQGAQPQHF. CDR3 DNA sequence: TGTGCCAGCAGCCAAGAGGGACAGGGTGCTCAGCCCCAGCATTTT. The rearrangement links TRBV4-2 to TRBJ1-5; 9 nucleotides match TRBD1. The V gene end was trimmed by 0 bases and the J gene end by 6 bases; junction bases not matched to a gene: 3. Germline V gives CDR1 LGHNA, CDR2 YNFKEQ. The CDR3 sequence is 15 residues long.

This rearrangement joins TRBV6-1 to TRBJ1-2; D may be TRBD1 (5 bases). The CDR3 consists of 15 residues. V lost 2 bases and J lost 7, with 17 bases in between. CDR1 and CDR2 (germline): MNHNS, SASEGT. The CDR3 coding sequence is TGTGCCAGCAGTGAACTGGGGCCTCACTGGGGTGGCTACACCTTC. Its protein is CASSELGPHWGGYTF.

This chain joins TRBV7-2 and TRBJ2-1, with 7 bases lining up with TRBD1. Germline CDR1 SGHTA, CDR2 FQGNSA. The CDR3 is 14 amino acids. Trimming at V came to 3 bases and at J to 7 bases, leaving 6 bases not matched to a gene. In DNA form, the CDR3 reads TGTGCCAGCAGCTTGGCCACAGGGGTTAATGAGCAGTTCTTC. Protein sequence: CASSLATGVNEQFF.

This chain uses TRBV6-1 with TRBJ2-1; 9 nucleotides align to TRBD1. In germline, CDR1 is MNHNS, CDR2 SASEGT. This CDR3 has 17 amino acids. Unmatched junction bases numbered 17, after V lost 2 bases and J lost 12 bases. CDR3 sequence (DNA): TGTGCCAGCAGTGAATCCGCCGGGACAGGGCTCGTACAGGGGCAGTTCTTC. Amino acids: CASSESAGTGLVQGQFF.

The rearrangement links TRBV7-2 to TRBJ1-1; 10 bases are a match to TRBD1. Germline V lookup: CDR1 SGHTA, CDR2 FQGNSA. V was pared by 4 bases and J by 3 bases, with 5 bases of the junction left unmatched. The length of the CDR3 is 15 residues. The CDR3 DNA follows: TGTGCCAGCAGCTCTCGACAGGGGGCGTACACTGAAGCTTTCTTT. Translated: CASSSRQGAYTEAFF.

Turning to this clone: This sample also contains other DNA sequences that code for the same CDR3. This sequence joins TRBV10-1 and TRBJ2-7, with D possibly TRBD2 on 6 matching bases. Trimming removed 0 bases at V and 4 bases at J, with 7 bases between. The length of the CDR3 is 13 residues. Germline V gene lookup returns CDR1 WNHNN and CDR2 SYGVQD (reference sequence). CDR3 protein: CASSESGGYEQYF. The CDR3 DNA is TGCGCCAGCAGTGAGTCCGGGGGATACGAGCAGTACTTC.